The clone carrying this T cell receptor beta chain was detected only once. This may be a read error, as it is one base from a much larger clone. Looked up from germline, CDR1 is LGHNA and CDR2 is YNFKEQ. Trimming stripped 3 bases from V and 0 bases from J, with 5 bases between. The CDR3 has 13 amino acids. Original handling: Nucleated cell number was recorded as an estimate derived from reference gene primer amplification. Generated by immunoSEQ multiplex PCR, the TCRdb table keeps only in-frame clones and is missing some. V and J calls and clone size come straight from that table; D and trimming were deduced from the DNA. The sample comprises about 110,000 clones, 82% of which are singletons, and 16% rests with the top ten. The record originates from a study of blood T cell repertoires in COVID-19.

The specimen sequenced was peripheral blood. The rearrangement uses TRBV4-2 and TRBJ1-1; D not certain. This clonotype originated in a woman in her sixties or seventies with acute or convalescent COVID-19. The CDR3 reads CASSQSVNTEAFF. CDR3 DNA: TGTGCCAGCAGCCAGTCCGTGAACACTGAAGCTTTCTTT.